The entry below gives a single T cell receptor (beta chain) sequence along with its context. This entry comes from a study of identical twins. TCRdb re-called the 5' RACE reads with MiXCR, one entry per CDR3 protein. The sample yields approximately 240,000 distinct CDR3 sequences, about an eighth seen once. CDR3 size: 17 residues. Between the trimmed V and J ends, which lost 1 base and 0 bases, there was a span of 13 bases. Germline values: CDR1 SGHAT, CDR2 FQNNGV. This receptor was identified in a woman aged 18-29 years in good health. The chain uses TRBV11-2 and TRBJ2-1; no clear D. Sequencing was done on a sample of memory (CD45RO+) T cells sorted from blood. For the CDR3, the DNA is TGTGCCAGCAGCTTAGTCGGTACCACAAGCTCCTACAATGAGCAGTTCTTC. It translates to CASSLVGTTSSYNEQFF.